These 4 T cell receptor beta chains came from one sample sequenced in a study of CD4 T cells in relation to SARS-CoV-2 and coronaviruses. Produced via immunoSEQ multiplex PCR; TCRdb's table is partial and in-frame only. The table has some 15,000 clones, roughly 74% seen once. Their antigens are not known. Before the COVID-19 pandemic, during about 2011-2019, CD4+ T cells were taken from unexposed donors. Isolation of CD4+ T cells took place after 10 days in culture. The specimen was CD4+ T cells from PBMCs, cultured in vitro. The receptors were sampled from a human donor in good health.

The chain recombines TRBV28 with TRBJ2-7; D remains unclear. The CDR3 covers 12 residues. Per the germline V gene, CDR1 is MDHEN and CDR2 is SYDVKM. The ends were cut back, 1 base at V and 7 bases at J, with 8 bases in the middle. CDR3 nucleotide sequence: TGTGCCAGCAGTTTATACGTTTCGGAGCAGTACTTC. Translated, it gives CASSLYVSEQYF.

This clone was picked up one time. CDR3 bases: TGCGCCAGCAGCTTGGACGCAGGGGATAATGAGCAGTTCTTC. Translated: CASSLDAGDNEQFF. The J gene is TRBJ2-1, the V gene TRBV5-1, with D possibly matching TRBD1 (6 bases). The CDR3 extends over 14 amino acids. The germline V gene has CDR1 SGHRS and CDR2 YFSETQ. V dropped 0 bases and J dropped 7 bases, with 11 bases sitting between them.

The J gene is TRBJ1-3, the V gene TRBV28, with TRBD1 matching over 8 bases. Germline V gene sequence: CDR1 MDHEN, CDR2 SYDVKM. V was pared by 4 bases and J by 3 bases, with 20 bases of the junction left unmatched. The CDR3 is made up of 20 amino acids. The CDR3 coding sequence is TGTGCCAGCAGTTCCCATTGGACAGGGAGAGCCCAGGCCAATGGAAACACCATATATTTT. Translated, it gives CASSSHWTGRAQANGNTIYF.

The chain is built from TRBV28 and TRBJ1-2; D is possibly TRBD1 (5 bases). The CDR3 sequence is 14 residues long. Germline V gives CDR1 MDHEN, CDR2 SYDVKM. V was clipped by 3 bases and J by 3 bases, with 11 bases between them. DNA for the CDR3: TGTGCCAGCAGTTTCTCGGGACTAGACTATGGCTACACCTTC. Translating it yields CASSFSGLDYGYTF.